The source of this TCR beta chain is a study of blood T cell repertoires in COVID-19. V was pared by 0 bases and J by 4 bases, with 12 bases between. Germline V gene data show CDR1 as LGHNA and CDR2 as YNFKEQ. The CDR3 sequence is 15 residues long. TCRdb's table, derived via immunoSEQ multiplex PCR, lists solely in-frame clones and lacks some. Altogether under 300,000 clones are present, roughly 79% being singletons, with the ten largest covering roughly 2.9%. V usage is TRBV4-2 and J usage is TRBJ1-2; D unclear. The specimen sequenced was peripheral blood. The source of this sequence is a woman in her fifties or sixties with active or convalescent COVID-19. The CDR3 DNA is TGTGCCAGCAGCCAAGAATTGGGCAGCTCCTATGGCTACACCTTC. It translates to CASSQELGSSYGYTF.